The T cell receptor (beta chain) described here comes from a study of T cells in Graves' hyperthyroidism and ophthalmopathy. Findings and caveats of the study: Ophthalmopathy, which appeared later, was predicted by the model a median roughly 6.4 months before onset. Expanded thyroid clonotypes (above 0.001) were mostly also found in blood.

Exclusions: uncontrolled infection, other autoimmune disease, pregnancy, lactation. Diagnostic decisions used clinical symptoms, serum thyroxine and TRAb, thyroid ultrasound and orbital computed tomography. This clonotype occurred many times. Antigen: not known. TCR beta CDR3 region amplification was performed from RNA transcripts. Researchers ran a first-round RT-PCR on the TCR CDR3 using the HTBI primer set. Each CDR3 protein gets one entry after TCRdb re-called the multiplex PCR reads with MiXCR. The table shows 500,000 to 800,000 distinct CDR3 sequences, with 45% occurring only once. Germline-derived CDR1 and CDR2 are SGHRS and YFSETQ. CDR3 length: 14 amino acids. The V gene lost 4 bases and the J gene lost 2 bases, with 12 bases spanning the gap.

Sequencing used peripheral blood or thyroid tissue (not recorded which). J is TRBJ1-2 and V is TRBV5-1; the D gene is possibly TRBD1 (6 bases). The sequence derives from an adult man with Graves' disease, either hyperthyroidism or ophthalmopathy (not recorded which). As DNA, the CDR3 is TGCGCCAGCAGCGATCACAGGGTGAACTATGGCTACACCTTC. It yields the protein CASSDHRVNYGYTF.